This T cell receptor beta chain was observed in a study of T-cell reconstitution after alpha-beta-depleted transplantation in children. Unique molecular identifiers featured in how the TCRbeta library was prepared. Each CDR3 protein gets one entry after TCRdb re-called the PCR reads with MiXCR. Among almost 400,000 distinct CDR3 sequences listed, roughly 22% were seen once. Germline V gives CDR1 MDHEN, CDR2 SYDVKM. The CDR3 runs 16 residues. The V segment lost 6 bases and the J segment 1 base; nucleotides outside the gene matches: 9. This sequence joins TRBV28 and TRBJ2-1; 7 bases are a match to TRBD2. This clonotype originated in a human donor who donated a stem cell graft to a child with acute myeloid leukemia. The sample in question was PBMCs from the stem cell graft donor, obtained from the stem cell graft. Here the CDR3 reads CASRKPSGKSYNEQFF. Written as DNA, the CDR3 is TGTGCCAGCAGGAAGCCTAGCGGTAAATCCTACAATGAGCAGTTCTTC. Using reference TRBV28 and TRBJ2-1 for the parts outside the CDR3, the full variable domain is DVKVTQSSRYLVKRTGEKVFLECVQDMDHENMFWYRQDPGLGLRLIYFSYDVKMKEKGDIPEGYSVSREKKERFSLILESASTNQTSMYLCASRKPSGKSYNEQFFGPGTRLTVL.